Listed here are 22 T cell receptor beta chains from one sample, sequenced in a study of blood T cell repertoires in COVID-19. Data came from immunoSEQ multiplex PCR; TCRdb stores just in-frame clones and leaves some out. The sample carries 35,000 to 40,000 clones, 80% to 90% recorded once. Specimen: peripheral blood. All receptors derive from a man in his 60s with COVID-19, enrolled during active disease.

This chain joins TRBV7-2 and TRBJ2-5, with 11 nucleotides matching TRBD1. V shed 4 bases and J 1 base; nucleotides not matched to a gene: 2. The CDR3 extends over 15 amino acids. The germline V gene has CDR1 SGHTA and CDR2 FQGNSA. The CDR3 region has the DNA TGTGCCAGCAGCTGGGGACAGGGGGTCCAAGAGACCCAGTACTTC. This translates into CASSWGQGVQETQYF.

This clone turned up a few times. This sequence joins TRBV10-3 and TRBJ1-6, with 8 bases fitting TRBD1. Unmatched junction bases numbered 5, after V lost 6 bases and J lost 7 bases. The CDR3 runs 14 residues. CDR1 is ENHRY, CDR2 SYGVKD, per germline. The CDR3 is CAISADRGNSPLHF. The CDR3 DNA follows: TGTGCCATCAGCGCCGACAGGGGCAATTCACCCCTCCACTTT.

The J gene is TRBJ1-5, the V gene TRBV24-1; 9 nucleotides match TRBD1. The CDR3 extends over 13 amino acids. Germline V gene sequence: CDR1 KGHDR, CDR2 SFDVKD. V was pared by 6 bases and J by 7 bases, with 3 bases of the junction left unmatched. CDR3 nucleotides: TGTGCCACCAGTAGACAGGGGGGACAGCCCCAGCATTTT. It encodes CATSRQGGQPQHF.

This sequence joins TRBV29-1 and TRBJ2-3; 8 bases line up with TRBD1. Germline-derived CDR1 and CDR2 are SQVTM and ANQGSEA. The CDR3 spans 14 residues. V lost 3 bases, J lost 1 base, and 3 bases stayed unmatched. The CDR3 DNA reads TGCAGCGTTGACAGGGGGCCACGCACAGATACGCAGTATTTT. Its translation: CSVDRGPRTDTQYF.

This clone was recorded a few times. One end of the junction is discordant with germline, which a read error may explain. The V gene is TRBV4-1, the J gene TRBJ1-5; D unclear. CDR1 MGHRA and CDR2 YSYEKL come from the germline V gene. The CDR3 is 11 amino acids. The CDR3 protein is CASSQDRPVDF. The CDR3 DNA follows: TGCGCCAGCAGCCAAGACCGTCCGGTGGATTTT.

The chain joins TRBV9 to TRBJ2-1; 7 positions agree with TRBD2. The V and J ends lost 4 bases and 4 bases, in that order; junction bases with no gene match: 5. The CDR3 consists of 14 residues. Germline CDR1 and CDR2: SGDLS and YYNGEE. CDR3 protein: CASSPGLVYNEQFF. CDR3 in DNA: TGTGCCAGCAGCCCTGGACTAGTGTACAATGAGCAGTTCTTC.

V is TRBV2 and J is TRBJ1-6; D remains unclear. Germline CDR1 SNHLY, CDR2 FYNNEI. There are 12 residues in the CDR3. Trimming removed 6 bases at V and 5 bases at J, with 5 bases between. The chain's CDR3 is CASRSDNSPLHF. The CDR3 DNA reads TGTGCCAGCAGGAGTGATAATTCACCCCTCCACTTT.

The rearrangement uses TRBV4-1 and TRBJ2-7; D is undetermined. The length of the CDR3 is 14 residues. Trimming took off 1 base at V and 3 bases at J, with 10 bases between the two ends. Per the germline V gene, CDR1 is MGHRA and CDR2 is YSYEKL. In nucleotides, the CDR3 is TGCGCCAGCAGCCAAGGGTGGCTCCTCTACGAGCAGTACTTC. Translating it yields CASSQGWLLYEQYF.

This clone was seen more than once but under ten times. This rearrangement joins TRBV21-1 to TRBJ1-1; TRBD1, the table's D call, lacks a check against the DNA. TRBV21-1 is recorded as a pseudogene. The CDR3 is 17 residues long. The CDR3 nucleotides are TGTGCCAGCAGCAAAGCGCTTTTGGCAGGGGGCCGAACTGAAGCTTTCTTT. Its protein is CASSKALLAGGRTEAFF.

V and J are TRBV4-1 and TRBJ2-2; a weak D match, TRBD1 (7 bases). CDR3 size: 16 residues. Trimming removed 2 bases at V and 3 bases at J, with 13 bases between. From germline, CDR1 is MGHRA and CDR2 YSYEKL. In DNA, the CDR3 is TGCGCCAGCAGCCAACCACAGGGGACTTACACCGGGGAGCTGTTTTTT. It encodes CASSQPQGTYTGELFF.

The chain recombines TRBV7-8 with TRBJ1-1; D perhaps matches TRBD1 (6 bases). This CDR3 spans 13 amino acids. With 5 bases removed from V and 9 bases from J, the gap between germline ends came to 16 bases. CDR1 is SGHVS and CDR2 is FQNEAQ in the germline V gene. The CDR3 is CASSPIGGGQAFF. The CDR3 DNA reads as TGTGCCAGCAGCCCGATCGGGGGGGGGCAAGCTTTCTTT.

A few counts support this clone. This sequence joins TRBV4-2 and TRBJ2-7; tentative D call: TRBD2 (6 bases). Germline V gene lookup returns CDR1 LGHNA and CDR2 YNFKEQ. The CDR3 is 15 residues long. V lost 4 bases and J 2 bases, leaving 15 bases between the germline ends. DNA of the CDR3: TGTGCCAGCAGCCGGGGACGGGAGTCCCCCTACGAGCAGTACTTC. Protein sequence: CASSRGRESPYEQYF.

V gene TRBV6-1 combines with J gene TRBJ2-7; TRBD1 aligns across 9 bases. The J segment lost 6 bases and the V segment lost 4 bases, leaving 13 bases of the junction unmatched. The CDR3 contains 16 residues. CDR1 and CDR2 (germline): MNHNS, SASEGT. CDR3 DNA sequence: TGTGCCAGCAGTGGTCTCCCGGGACAGGGCACCCTCGAGCAGTACTTC. Translation gives CASSGLPGQGTLEQYF.

The V call is TRBV5-6, the J call TRBJ1-5; D is perhaps TRBD1 (5 bases). The CDR3 is 15 residues long. V was cut by 4 bases and J by 5 bases, with 16 bases left in between. Per germline, CDR1 SGHDT and CDR2 YYEEEE. This chain's CDR3 is CASSRLGAKDQPQHF. As DNA, the CDR3 is TGTGCCAGCAGCCGGTTAGGGGCGAAGGATCAGCCCCAGCATTTT.

The chain recombines TRBV29-1 with TRBJ1-1; 10 bases fit TRBD1. The CDR3 has 12 residues. Looked up from germline, CDR1 is SQVTM and CDR2 is ANQGSEA. With V trimmed by 4 bases and J by 5 bases, 1 base remained unmatched. CDR3 protein: CSVGTGGTEAFF. The CDR3 nucleotides are TGCAGCGTTGGGACAGGGGGTACTGAAGCTTTCTTT.

V is TRBV5-1 and J is TRBJ2-5; the match to TRBD1 covers 9 bases. The CDR3 has 13 amino acids. Germline V CDR1 and CDR2: SGHRS, YFSETQ. The V segment lost 3 bases and the J segment 5 bases; nucleotides outside the gene matches: 2. The CDR3 loop is CASSYRGQETQYF. CDR3 coding DNA: TGCGCCAGCAGCTACAGGGGGCAGGAGACCCAGTACTTC.

The V gene is TRBV11-2, the J gene TRBJ2-7, with 7 bases that match TRBD1. Per germline, CDR1 SGHAT and CDR2 FQNNGV. This CDR3 is built from 14 residues. J was trimmed by 6 bases and V by 2 bases; bases with no gene match: 7. CDR3 region: CASSLNRDRGEQYF. CDR3 coding DNA: TGTGCCAGCAGCTTAAATCGGGACAGAGGCGAGCAGTACTTC.

The V gene is TRBV10-3, the J gene TRBJ2-7, with D tentatively TRBD1 (5 bases). Germline-derived CDR1 and CDR2 are ENHRY and SYGVKD. Trimming left V 5 bases short and J 0 bases short, with 20 bases between. The CDR3 extends over 17 amino acids. This CDR3 reads CAISSRNTGLRSYEQYF. In nucleotides, the CDR3 is TGTGCCATCAGTTCGCGAAACACAGGTCTTCGCTCCTACGAGCAGTACTTC.

The gene calls are TRBV30 and TRBJ1-2; D is perhaps TRBD1 (5 bases). This CDR3 contains 12 residues. Germline values: CDR1 GTSNPN, CDR2 SVGIG (reference sequence). V lost 3 bases and J 7 bases, leaving 12 bases between the germline ends. For the CDR3, the DNA is TGTGCCTGGAGCGGCGCCGGGGGTGGCTACACCTTC. It encodes CAWSGAGGGYTF.

The chain employs TRBV5-1 and TRBJ1-5; 7 nucleotides agree with TRBD1. The germline gives CDR1 SGHRS, CDR2 YFSETQ. V lost 4 bases and J lost 3; bases outside the gene matches: 7. The CDR3 is made up of 15 amino acids. The CDR3 protein is CASSEGGTDNQPQHF. CDR3 nucleotide sequence: TGCGCCAGCAGCGAAGGGGGGACAGACAATCAGCCCCAGCATTTT.

The CDR3 here is CSAGGTGGRQPQHF. DNA of the CDR3: TGCAGTGCTGGTGGGACAGGGGGACGGCAGCCCCAGCATTTT. The rearrangement joins TRBV20-1 to TRBJ1-5; 11 bases align to TRBD1. The CDR3 has 14 residues. The germline gives CDR1 DFQATT, CDR2 SNEGSKA (reference sequence). V shed 5 bases and J 7 bases; nucleotides not matched to a gene: 7.

The chain couples TRBV5-1 to TRBJ1-3, with D unresolved. This CDR3 region has 15 residues. Trimming pared 0 bases from V and 0 bases from J, leaving 7 bases between. Germline-derived CDR1 and CDR2 are SGHRS and YFSETQ. The CDR3 bases are TGCGCCAGCAGCTTGGAAGCCTCCTCTGGAAACACCATATATTTT. This gives the protein CASSLEASSGNTIYF.